This is a list of T cell receptor beta chains from one sample in a study of blood T cells in healthy people across ages. Each CDR3 protein gets one entry after TCRdb re-called the 5' RACE reads with MiXCR. The sample has about 830,000 distinct CDR3 sequences, approximately 59% seen once. The sample was blood. These receptors all stem from a man aged 30 to 45 in good health. The CDR3 runs from the conserved cysteine through the conserved F or W. A D gene is named only where the DNA matches it firmly. The listing skips clone size in some rows; elsewhere it reads once, few, many or a size class.

V: TRBV28; length: 15; D: TRBD1; J: TRBJ2-5; size: .; DNA: TGTGCCAGCAGTTTAAGGGGGCGACTGCTGAGGGAGCAGTACTTC; CDR3: CASSLRGRLLREQYF
V: TRBV29-1; length: 12; D: .; J: TRBJ2-2; size: .; DNA: TGCAGCGTTGAATGGGGAACCGGGGAGCTGTTTTTT; CDR3: CSVEWGTGELFF
V: TRBV6-6; length: 13; D: .; J: TRBJ1-2; size: .; DNA: TGTGCCAGCAGTTACAGGACCGAGAGAGGCTACACCTTC; CDR3: CASSYRTERGYTF
V: TRBV27; length: 15; D: TRBD1; J: TRBJ2-7; size: .; DNA: TGTGCCAGCAGTTTATCGTGGACAGGGGCCTACGAGCAGTACTTC; CDR3: CASSLSWTGAYEQYF
V: TRBV2; length: 14; D: TRBD2; J: TRBJ2-1; size: few; DNA: TGTGCCAGCAGGCGGGGGGGCCGGAATCCTGAGCAGTTCTTC; CDR3: CASRRGGRNPEQFF
V: TRBV24-1; length: 15; D: TRBD1; J: TRBJ2-7; size: .; DNA: TGTGCCACCAGTGCTCAGGACAGGGAGGACAACGAGCAGTACTTC; CDR3: CATSAQDREDNEQYF
V: TRBV7-2; length: 12; D: .; J: TRBJ2-5; size: .; DNA: TGTGCCAGCAGTCTCAGCGGGCTTCCTAGGTACTTC; CDR3: CASSLSGLPRYF
V: TRBV4-3; length: 15; D: .; J: TRBJ2-3; size: once; DNA: TGCGCCAGCAGCCCTTCCCGGGTCTACACAGATACGCAGTATTTT; CDR3: CASSPSRVYTDTQYF
V: TRBV28; length: 12; D: .; J: TRBJ2-5; size: .; DNA: TGTGCCAGCAGTTGGCAGTGGGAGACCCAGTACTTC; CDR3: CASSWQWETQYF
V: TRBV4-2; length: 14; D: .; J: TRBJ1-6; size: .; DNA: TGTGCCAGCAGCCAAGGGGGGGAAAGTTCACCCCTCCACTTT; CDR3: CASSQGGESSPLHF
V: TRBV6-2/TRBV6-3; length: 14; D: TRBD1; J: TRBJ2-4; size: .; DNA: TGTGCCAGCAGTTACGGGGACAGCAAAAACATTCAGTACTTC; CDR3: CASSYGDSKNIQYF
V: TRBV21-1; length: 17; D: .; J: TRBJ1-2; size: .; DNA: TGTGCCAGCAGCAAAGAGGGGACGGACGGTTATAACTATGGCTACACCTTC; CDR3: CASSKEGTDGYNYGYTF
V: TRBV20-1; length: 14; D: .; J: TRBJ1-6; size: .; DNA: TGCAGTGCTAGGAGACAGGCTCTTAATTCACCCCTCCACTTT; CDR3: CSARRQALNSPLHF
V: TRBV20-1; length: 15; D: .; J: TRBJ2-1; size: few; DNA: TGCAGTGCTAGTATGGGGGGACACCTGTACAATGAGCAGTTCTTC; CDR3: CSASMGGHLYNEQFF
V: TRBV10-3; length: 14; D: TRBD2; J: TRBJ2-3; size: .; DNA: TGTGCCATCCGTGGTAGCGGGGGCGAAGATACGCAGTATTTT; CDR3: CAIRGSGGEDTQYF
V: TRBV7-6; length: 16; D: .; J: TRBJ1-6; size: .; DNA: TGTGCCAGCAGCTTAGAGGAGGGGGACGTGGCTTCACCCCTCCACTTT; CDR3: CASSLEEGDVASPLHF
V: TRBV7-2; length: 16; D: .; J: TRBJ2-1; size: few; DNA: TGTGCCAGCAGCTTAGGGGCGGGCCCTTACTACAATGAGCAGTTCTTC; CDR3: CASSLGAGPYYNEQFF
V: TRBV4-2; length: 17; D: TRBD2; J: TRBJ2-1; size: .; DNA: TGTGCCAGCAGCCAAGTAGGCATAAGCGGGGGGATCGACGAGCAGTTCTTC; CDR3: CASSQVGISGGIDEQFF
V: TRBV28; length: 16; D: TRBD2; J: TRBJ2-5; size: .; DNA: TGTGCCAGCATAGGGTGGCGGGGGGGCCTTGAGGAGACCCAGTACTTC; CDR3: CASIGWRGGLEETQYF
V: TRBV7-2; length: 15; D: TRBD1; J: TRBJ1-6; size: few; DNA: TGTGCCAGCAGCTATAAGACAGGGGCTGGTTCACCCCTCCACTTT; CDR3: CASSYKTGAGSPLHF
V: TRBV4-3; length: 17; D: TRBD2; J: TRBJ2-5; size: .; DNA: TGCGCCAGCAGCCAGCGGACTAGCGGGAGGATGGGAGAGACCCAGTACTTC; CDR3: CASSQRTSGRMGETQYF
V: TRBV12-3/TRBV12-4; length: 11; D: .; J: TRBJ2-5; size: .; DNA: TGTGCCAGCTCTAGGTTGGCTGAGCAGTACTTC; CDR3: CASSRLAEQYF
V: TRBV2; length: 16; D: .; J: TRBJ2-3; size: .; DNA: TGTGCCAGCAGTGAATTGGGACACCTACAGACAGATACGCAGTATTTT; CDR3: CASSELGHLQTDTQYF
V: TRBV10-2; length: 11; D: .; J: TRBJ2-5; size: .; DNA: TGCGCCAGCAGAATGTTGGGGACCCAGTACTTC; CDR3: CASRMLGTQYF
V: TRBV28; length: 15; D: TRBD1; J: TRBJ2-7; size: .; DNA: TGTGCCAGCAGTTCCTCAGGGACAGGGAACGACGAGCAGTACTTC; CDR3: CASSSSGTGNDEQYF
V: TRBV7-2; length: 15; D: TRBD2; J: TRBJ2-1; size: .; DNA: TGTGCCAGCAGCTTAGTAGTAGCGGGGTACAATGAGCAGTTCTTC; CDR3: CASSLVVAGYNEQFF
V: TRBV7-2; length: 13; D: .; J: TRBJ2-5; size: .; DNA: TGTGCCAGCAGCTCAGATTGGGGGGAGACCCAGTACTTC; CDR3: CASSSDWGETQYF
V: TRBV28; length: 12; D: .; J: TRBJ2-7; size: .; DNA: TGTGCCAGCAGTTCCTTGACTAGTGCCCAGTACTTC; CDR3: CASSSLTSAQYF
V: TRBV28; length: 14; D: .; J: TRBJ2-6; size: .; DNA: TGTGCCAGCAACAGTGGAGCTGGGGCCAACGTCCTGACTTTC; CDR3: CASNSGAGANVLTF
V: TRBV5-1; length: 14; D: .; J: TRBJ1-6; size: few; DNA: TGCGCCAGCAGCTTGAACAGACCTAATTCACCCCTCCACTTT; CDR3: CASSLNRPNSPLHF
V: TRBV11-2; length: 16; D: TRBD1; J: TRBJ2-1; size: .; DNA: TGTGCCAGCAGCTTAGAAGTCAGGGGGCCGCTCAATGAGCAGTTCTTC; CDR3: CASSLEVRGPLNEQFF
V: TRBV20-1; length: 14; D: .; J: TRBJ1-1; size: few; DNA: TGCAGTGCTTACCAGAGGCGGGGGGACACTGAAGCTTTCTTT; CDR3: CSAYQRRGDTEAFF
V: TRBV25-1; length: 14; D: .; J: TRBJ2-3; size: .; DNA: TGTGCCAGCAGTGATCCTAAAGGTGCGGATACGCAGTATTTT; CDR3: CASSDPKGADTQYF
V: TRBV9; length: 15; D: .; J: TRBJ2-1; size: .; DNA: TGTGCCAGCAGCGTAGGAATAAGCGGCGACAATGAGCAGTTCTTC; CDR3: CASSVGISGDNEQFF
V: TRBV2; length: 13; D: .; J: TRBJ1-2; size: .; DNA: TGTGCCAGCAGTGAGGCCCATAACTATGGCTACACCTTC; CDR3: CASSEAHNYGYTF
V: TRBV6-5; length: 15; D: TRBD1; J: TRBJ1-5; size: .; DNA: TGTGCCAGCAGTTCCGGGACAGGGGGCTATCAGCCCCAGCATTTT; CDR3: CASSSGTGGYQPQHF
V: TRBV4-3; length: 16; D: .; J: TRBJ1-1; size: .; DNA: TGCGCCAGCAGCCAAGATTTAACGTCCATGAACACTGAAGCTTTCTTT; CDR3: CASSQDLTSMNTEAFF
V: TRBV6-1; length: 15; D: TRBD1; J: TRBJ2-1; size: .; DNA: TGTGCCAGCAGCCTACAGGACAGGGGAGGAAATGAGCAGTTCTTC; CDR3: CASSLQDRGGNEQFF
V: TRBV29-1; length: 13; D: TRBD1; J: TRBJ2-1; size: few; DNA: TGCAGCGTGGGGACAGGGGCTTACAATGAGCAGTTCTTC; CDR3: CSVGTGAYNEQFF
V: TRBV2; length: 14; D: TRBD1; J: TRBJ2-7; size: .; DNA: TGTGCCAGCAGTTATACAGGGGGCCTGGACGAGCAGTACTTC; CDR3: CASSYTGGLDEQYF
V: TRBV20-1; length: 13; D: TRBD1; J: TRBJ2-5; size: .; DNA: TGCAGTGCCACCGGGACAGGGAGAGAGACCCAGTACTTC; CDR3: CSATGTGRETQYF
V: TRBV7-2; length: 15; D: .; J: TRBJ2-5; size: few; DNA: TGTGCCAGCAGCGCTTACGGCGGTACCCAAGAGACCCAGTACTTC; CDR3: CASSAYGGTQETQYF
V: TRBV21-1; length: 16; D: .; J: TRBJ2-7; size: few; DNA: TGTGCCAGCAGCAGCAAGGGTCCAAGGTTATCCTACGAGCAGTACTTC; CDR3: CASSSKGPRLSYEQYF
V: TRBV9; length: 15; D: TRBD2; J: TRBJ2-1; size: .; DNA: TGTGCCAGCAGCGTAGGGGGACTAGCTGGCAATGAGCAGTTCTTC; CDR3: CASSVGGLAGNEQFF
V: TRBV10-3; length: 17; D: TRBD1; J: TRBJ1-5; size: .; DNA: TGTGCCAGACTCTCCGGGACAGGGGGACGGAGCAATCAGCCCCAGCATTTT; CDR3: CARLSGTGGRSNQPQHF
V: TRBV4-3; length: 16; D: .; J: TRBJ1-5; size: .; DNA: TGCGCCAGCAGCCAAGACAGGGCGGGGCGCAATCAGCCCCAGCATTTT; CDR3: CASSQDRAGRNQPQHF
V: TRBV7-3; length: 16; D: .; J: TRBJ2-2; size: .; DNA: TGTGCCAGCAGCTTAATGCAGGGATCGAACACCGGGGAGCTGTTTTTT; CDR3: CASSLMQGSNTGELFF
V: TRBV6-2/TRBV6-3; length: 21; D: TRBD1; J: TRBJ1-5; size: .; DNA: TGTGCCAGCAGTTATCTACCCCTAACGGGCCAGGGGGGATATAGCAATCAGCCCCAGCATTTT; CDR3: CASSYLPLTGQGGYSNQPQHF
V: TRBV9; length: 13; D: .; J: TRBJ2-5; size: .; DNA: TGTGCCAGCAGCTGGCTCCCCGGGGAGACCCAGTACTTC; CDR3: CASSWLPGETQYF
V: TRBV5-6; length: 13; D: .; J: TRBJ2-1; size: once; DNA: TGTGCCAGCAGCGTGGGTCCAGGGATGGAGCAGTTCTTC; CDR3: CASSVGPGMEQFF
V: TRBV4-2; length: 14; D: .; J: TRBJ2-1; size: .; DNA: TGTGCCAGCAGCCAAGATTTTGGGGATCGGGAGCAGTTCTTC; CDR3: CASSQDFGDREQFF
V: TRBV29-1; length: 14; D: TRBD1; J: TRBJ2-7; size: few; DNA: TGCAGCGTTGAAGATCCGGACAGGCCCGCCGAGCAGTACTTC; CDR3: CSVEDPDRPAEQYF
V: TRBV25-1; length: 13; D: TRBD2; J: TRBJ2-1; size: .; DNA: TGTGCCAGCACAGGACTAGTCTTGGATGAGCAGTTCTTC; CDR3: CASTGLVLDEQFF
V: TRBV6-4; length: 14; D: .; J: TRBJ2-3; size: .; DNA: TGTGCCAGCAGTGGCTCCGCGGAGGTAGATACGCAGTATTTT; CDR3: CASSGSAEVDTQYF
V: TRBV28; length: 11; D: .; J: TRBJ2-7; size: few; DNA: TGTGCCAGCAGCCGCCCCCACGAGCAGTACTTC; CDR3: CASSRPHEQYF
V: TRBV24-1; length: 17; D: TRBD1; J: TRBJ2-1; size: .; DNA: TGTGCCACCAGCGGCTCCGGGACAGGGAGCTCCTACAATGAGCAGTTCTTC; CDR3: CATSGSGTGSSYNEQFF
V: TRBV6-5; length: 12; D: .; J: TRBJ2-5; size: .; DNA: TGTGCCAGCAGCTCGGACTGGGAGACCCAGTACTTC; CDR3: CASSSDWETQYF
V: TRBV4-2; length: 19; D: TRBD2; J: TRBJ2-2; size: .; DNA: TGTGCCAGCAGCCAGGGACCGTCACTAGCGGGGGTCCTAACCGGGGAGCTGTTTTTT; CDR3: CASSQGPSLAGVLTGELFF
V: TRBV14; length: 16; D: .; J: TRBJ2-7; size: .; DNA: TGTGCCAGCAGCCAAGAAGGTCCACTTCTTCCCTACGAGCAGTACTTC; CDR3: CASSQEGPLLPYEQYF